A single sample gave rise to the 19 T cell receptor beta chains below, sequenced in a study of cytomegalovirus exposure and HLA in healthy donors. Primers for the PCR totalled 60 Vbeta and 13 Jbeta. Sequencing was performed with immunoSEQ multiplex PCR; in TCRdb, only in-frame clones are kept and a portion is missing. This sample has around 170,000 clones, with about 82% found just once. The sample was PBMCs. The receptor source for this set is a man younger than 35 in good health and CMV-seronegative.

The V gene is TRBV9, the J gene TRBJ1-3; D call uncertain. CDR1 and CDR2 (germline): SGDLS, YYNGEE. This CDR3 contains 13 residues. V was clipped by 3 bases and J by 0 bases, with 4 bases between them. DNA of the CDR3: TGTGCCAGCAGCGATAGCTCTGGAAACACCATATATTTT. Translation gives CASSDSSGNTIYF.

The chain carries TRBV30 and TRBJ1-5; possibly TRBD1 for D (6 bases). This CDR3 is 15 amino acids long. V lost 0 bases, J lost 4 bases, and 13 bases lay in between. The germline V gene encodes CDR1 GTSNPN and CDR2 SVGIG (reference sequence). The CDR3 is CAWSVGSRGNQPQHF. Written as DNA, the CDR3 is TGTGCCTGGAGTGTAGGGAGCAGGGGAAATCAGCCCCAGCATTTT.

The CDR3 sequence: CATSRDLGQGGSQPQHF. The CDR3 DNA reads TGTGCCACCAGCAGAGATTTAGGACAGGGAGGGAGTCAGCCCCAGCATTTT. This rearrangement joins TRBV15 to TRBJ1-5; 8 positions match TRBD1. The CDR3 sequence is 17 residues long. From germline, CDR1 is LNHNV and CDR2 YYDKDF (reference sequence). J gave up 6 bases and V 0 bases, and 10 bases lay outside the gene matches.

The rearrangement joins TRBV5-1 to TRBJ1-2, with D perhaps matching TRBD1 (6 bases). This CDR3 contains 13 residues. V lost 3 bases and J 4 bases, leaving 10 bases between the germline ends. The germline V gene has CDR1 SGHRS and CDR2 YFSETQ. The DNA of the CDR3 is TGCGCCAGCAGCTGGACAGTATCCTATGGCTACACCTTC. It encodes CASSWTVSYGYTF. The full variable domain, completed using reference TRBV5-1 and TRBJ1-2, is KAGVTQTPRYLIKTRGQQVTLSCSPISGHRSVSWYQQTPGQGLQFLFEYFSETQRNKGNFPGRFSGRQFSNSRSEMNVSTLELGDSALYLCASSWTVSYGYTFGSGTRLTVV.

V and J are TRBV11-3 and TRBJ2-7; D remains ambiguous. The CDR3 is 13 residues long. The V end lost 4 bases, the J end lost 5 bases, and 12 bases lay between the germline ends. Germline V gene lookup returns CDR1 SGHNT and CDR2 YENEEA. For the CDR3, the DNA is TGTGCCAGCAGCTCAACAGATAGAGACGAGCAGTACTTC. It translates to CASSSTDRDEQYF.

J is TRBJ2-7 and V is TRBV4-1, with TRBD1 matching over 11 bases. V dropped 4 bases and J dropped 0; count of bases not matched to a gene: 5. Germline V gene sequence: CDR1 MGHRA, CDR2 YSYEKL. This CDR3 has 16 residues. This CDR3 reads CASSRGQGGFSYEQYF. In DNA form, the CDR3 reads TGCGCCAGCAGCCGGGGACAGGGGGGCTTCTCCTACGAGCAGTACTTC.

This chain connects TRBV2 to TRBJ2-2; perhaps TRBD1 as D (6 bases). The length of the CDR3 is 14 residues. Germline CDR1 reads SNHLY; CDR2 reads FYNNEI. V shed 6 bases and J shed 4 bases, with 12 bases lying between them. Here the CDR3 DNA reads TGTGCCAGCAGCCCGGACAGCCTCACCGGGGAGCTGTTTTTT. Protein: CASSPDSLTGELFF.

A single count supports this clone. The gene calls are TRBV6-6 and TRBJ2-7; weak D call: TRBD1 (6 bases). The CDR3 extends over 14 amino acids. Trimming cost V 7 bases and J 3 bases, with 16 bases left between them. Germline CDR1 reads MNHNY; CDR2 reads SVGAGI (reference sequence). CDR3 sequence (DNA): TGTGCCAGCAAAACCGGGACACTTGTCTACGAGCAGTACTTC. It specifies CASKTGTLVYEQYF.

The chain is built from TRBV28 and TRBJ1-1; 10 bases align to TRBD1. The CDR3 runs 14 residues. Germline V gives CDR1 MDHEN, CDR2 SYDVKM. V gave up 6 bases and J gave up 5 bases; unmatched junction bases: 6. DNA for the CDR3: TGTGCCAGCAGCAAAGACAGGGGGCGGACTGAAGCTTTCTTT. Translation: CASSKDRGRTEAFF.

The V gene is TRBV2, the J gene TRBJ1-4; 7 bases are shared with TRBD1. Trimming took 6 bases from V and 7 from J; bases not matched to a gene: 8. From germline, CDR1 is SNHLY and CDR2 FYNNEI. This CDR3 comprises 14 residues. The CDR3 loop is CASRQQGKGEKLFF. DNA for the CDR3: TGTGCCAGCAGGCAACAGGGGAAAGGTGAAAAACTGTTTTTT.

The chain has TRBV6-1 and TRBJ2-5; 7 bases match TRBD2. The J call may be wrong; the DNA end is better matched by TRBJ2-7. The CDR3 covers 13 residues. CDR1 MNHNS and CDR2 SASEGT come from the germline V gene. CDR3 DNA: TGTGCCAGCAGTGAAGGTGGGGGGGTCGAGCAGTACTTC. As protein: CASSEGGGVEQYF.

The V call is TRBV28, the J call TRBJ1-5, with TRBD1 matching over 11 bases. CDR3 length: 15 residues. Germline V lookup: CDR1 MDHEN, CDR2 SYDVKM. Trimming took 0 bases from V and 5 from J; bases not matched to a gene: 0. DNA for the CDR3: TGTGCCAGCAGTTTATGGGGACAGGGGGATCAGCCCCAGCATTTT. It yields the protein CASSLWGQGDQPQHF.

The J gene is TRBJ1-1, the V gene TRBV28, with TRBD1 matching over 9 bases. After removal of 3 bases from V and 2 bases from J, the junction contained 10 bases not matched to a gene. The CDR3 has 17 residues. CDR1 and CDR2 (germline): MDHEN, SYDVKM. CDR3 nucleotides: TGTGCCAGCAGTTTCCCCCCGGACAGGGGAATCAACACTGAAGCTTTCTTT. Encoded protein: CASSFPPDRGINTEAFF.

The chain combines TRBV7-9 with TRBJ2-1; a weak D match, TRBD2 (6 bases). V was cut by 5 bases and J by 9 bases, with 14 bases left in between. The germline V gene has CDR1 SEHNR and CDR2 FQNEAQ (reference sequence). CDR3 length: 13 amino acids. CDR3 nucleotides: TGTGCCAGCAGCCCCACTAGCTTCCGTGAGCAGTTCTTC. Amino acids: CASSPTSFREQFF.

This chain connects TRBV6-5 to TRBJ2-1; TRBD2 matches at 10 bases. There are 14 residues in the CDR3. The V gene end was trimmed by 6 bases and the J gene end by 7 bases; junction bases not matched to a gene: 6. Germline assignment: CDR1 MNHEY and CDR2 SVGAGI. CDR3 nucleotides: TGTGCCAGCAGCCCCGGACTAGCGGCTAATGAGCAGTTCTTC. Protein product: CASSPGLAANEQFF.

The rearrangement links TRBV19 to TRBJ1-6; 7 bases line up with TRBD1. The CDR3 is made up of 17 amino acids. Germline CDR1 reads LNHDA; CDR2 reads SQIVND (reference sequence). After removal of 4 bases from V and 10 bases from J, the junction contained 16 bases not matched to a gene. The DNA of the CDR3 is TGTGCCAGTAGTACCCCGACCCGACAGGGAGGCACATCACCCCTCCACTTT. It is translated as CASSTPTRQGGTSPLHF.

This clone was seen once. The CDR3 coding sequence is TGTGCCAGCAGTGACACCCCTAGCGGGGGGGCCTCCGAGCAGTACTTC. Its protein product is CASSDTPSGGASEQYF. The chain combines TRBV6-4 with TRBJ2-7, with 12 nucleotides matching TRBD2. V lost 2 bases and J lost 6; bases outside the gene matches: 8. CDR1 MRHNA and CDR2 SNTAGT come from the germline V gene. This CDR3 region has 16 residues.

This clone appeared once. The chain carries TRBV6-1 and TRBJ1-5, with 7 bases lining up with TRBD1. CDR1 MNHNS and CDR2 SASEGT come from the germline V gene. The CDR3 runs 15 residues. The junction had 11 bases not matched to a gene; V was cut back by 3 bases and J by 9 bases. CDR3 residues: CASSEVQGGGLPQHF. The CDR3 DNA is TGTGCCAGCAGTGAGGTTCAGGGGGGTGGTTTGCCCCAGCATTTT.

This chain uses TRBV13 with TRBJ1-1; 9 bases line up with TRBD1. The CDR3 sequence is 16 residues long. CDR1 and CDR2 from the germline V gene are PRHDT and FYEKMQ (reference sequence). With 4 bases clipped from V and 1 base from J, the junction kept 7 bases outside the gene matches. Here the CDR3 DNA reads TGTGCCAGCAGCTCGACAGGGGGAGCGGCGAACACTGAAGCTTTCTTT. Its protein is CASSSTGGAANTEAFF.